The rows below give T cell receptor beta chains drawn from one sample of a study of OX40 agonist ivuxolimab in advanced cancers. Method: immunoSEQ multiplex PCR; TCRdb's copy keeps in-frame clones and lacks some. The table shows tens of thousands of clones, with about 83% occurring only once. The sample here was CD4+ or CD8+ T cells sorted from blood, taken in a trial of the OX40 agonist ivuxolimab. The receptors here all came from an adult with an advanced solid tumor such as melanoma, head and neck, liver or kidney cancer. Each CDR3 is given with its conserved first and last residue. Fields, in order: V gene, J gene, clone size, CDR3 protein. Clone size appears in some rows only: once, few, many, or a class for an expanded clone.

TRBV7-9	TRBJ1-2	-	CASSLGQGGYGYTF
TRBV19	TRBJ2-7	-	CASSNGAGGSYEQYF
TRBV7-2	TRBJ1-4	-	CASSLAGRNEKLFF
TRBV2	TRBJ1-1	-	CASRSQGARYTEAFF
TRBV18	TRBJ1-3	-	CASSQGTGSSGNTIYF
TRBV29-1	TRBJ2-1	-	CSALTGGDYNEQFF
TRBV23-1	TRBJ1-4	few	CASTGSLSEKLFF
TRBV19	TRBJ1-3	-	CASSISALSGNTIYF
TRBV7-2	TRBJ1-6	-	CASSSRQGRNSPLHF
TRBV7-9	TRBJ1-1	few	CAWTGKGKEAFF
TRBV19	TRBJ1-2	-	CASSIDRDINGYTF
TRBV18	TRBJ1-4	-	CASSPGQGWEKLFF
TRBV13	TRBJ2-3	-	CASSVTDTQYF
TRBV2	TRBJ2-7	-	CASSAQGVLAGEQYF
TRBV7-6	TRBJ2-2	-	CASSRTVTGELFF
TRBV9	TRBJ2-2	-	CASSHPGWLLKGGLFF
TRBV9	TRBJ2-3	-	CASSVDLSQRRTDTQYF
TRBV5-6	TRBJ1-3	-	CASSWGRTGEYSGNTIYF
TRBV7-9	TRBJ2-7	-	CASSLVSGGPTEQYF
TRBV10-3	TRBJ2-3	-	CAISAPGRGDTQYF
TRBV7-2	TRBJ2-2	-	CASSLRIAVSTGELFF
TRBV5-6	TRBJ2-3	-	CASSSDRGVTDTQYF
TRBV9	TRBJ2-7	few	CASSEADHYEQYF
TRBV4-3	TRBJ1-1	-	CASSRQGGTEAFF
TRBV7-8	TRBJ1-6	-	CASSPDPTPLTGSPLHF
TRBV5-6	TRBJ2-7	-	CASSYYRSGWDEQYF
TRBV11-2	TRBJ1-3	-	CASSLATGGGNTIYF
TRBV7-7	TRBJ2-1	-	CASSFNAGGYNEQFF
TRBV20-1	TRBJ2-7	-	CSASEEYEQYF
TRBV30	TRBJ1-2	few	CAWSVRSGYGYTF
TRBV5-5	TRBJ1-4	-	CASSFLNEKLFF